This TCR beta chain comes out of a study of shared clonotypes between healthy human individuals. Naive-designated CD8 cells lacked CD45RO, were positively enriched for CCR7, and omitted terminally differentiated effector memory CD45RA+ cells. Clones were read by immunoSEQ multiplex PCR, and TCRdb kept only the in-frame ones, dropping some. This table has approximately 1.9 million clones, around 93% appearing once. CDR1 MNHEY and CDR2 SVGAGI come from the germline V gene. Trimming took off 4 bases at V and 0 bases at J, with 10 bases between the two ends. CDR3 size: 14 residues. Sequencing was done on a sample of naive CD8+ T cells from PBMCs. The TCR originated in a man between 18 and 35 years old in good health. Some clones in this sample may be carry-over from other donors' samples. V is TRBV6-5 and J is TRBJ2-7; tentative D call: TRBD2 (6 bases). The CDR3 nucleotides read TGTGCCAGCAGTTTAGCGGTGAGCTCCTACGAGCAGTACTTC. It encodes CASSLAVSSYEQYF.